The clone carrying this T cell receptor (beta chain) turned up a few times. Produced via immunoSEQ multiplex PCR; TCRdb's table is partial and in-frame only. Among tens of thousands of clones listed, about 87% were seen once. The record originates from a study of OX40 agonist ivuxolimab in advanced cancers. On the study more broadly: Every 2 weeks, ivuxolimab was infused into the patients intravenously at between 0.01 and 10 mg/kg. At approximately 80% male, the cohort had a mean age of about 60 years, ranging from roughly 20 to 90.

After removal of 7 bases from V and 7 bases from J, the junction contained 10 bases not matched to a gene. Looked up from germline, CDR1 is SGHTA and CDR2 is FQGNSA. CDR3 length equals 15 residues. The gene calls are TRBV7-2 and TRBJ1-6; 7 positions agree with TRBD1. Sequencing used CD4+ or CD8+ T cells sorted from blood, obtained in a trial of the OX40 agonist ivuxolimab. The clonotype originates from an adult with an advanced solid tumor such as melanoma, head and neck, liver or kidney cancer. CDR3 region: CASTQDRLWNSPLHF. CDR3 DNA: TGTGCCAGCACCCAGGACAGGTTGTGGAATTCACCCCTCCACTTT.